A selection of T cell receptor beta chains follows, all from one sample in a study of CD8 T cells in ankylosing spondylitis. TCRdb passed the 5' RACE reads through MiXCR, listing each CDR3 protein once. The data contain about 24,000 distinct CDR3 sequences, 10% to 15% of them singletons. The specimen was blood. The receptor source for this set is a male donor with ankylosing spondylitis or in good health (not recorded which). CDR3s include the opening cysteine and the closing phenylalanine or tryptophan. The D gene is left open where the match is weak. For some rows the clone size is stated as once, few or many, or as a class when expanded; others skip it.

J,D,V,size,DNA,CDR3
TRBJ2-7,TRBD2,TRBV20-1,NA,TGCAGTGCTTATAAGCGGGAGGTTCAGAACGAGCAGTACTTC,CSAYKREVQNEQYF
TRBJ2-3,NA,TRBV12-5,NA,TGTGCTAGTGGTTCCGGGACTACAGGGGTGAACACAGATACGCAGTATTTT,CASGSGTTGVNTDTQYF
TRBJ2-2,TRBD1,TRBV7-2,many,TGTGCCAGCAGCCACCGACAGGGGGCCACCGGGGAGCTGTTTTTT,CASSHRQGATGELFF
TRBJ2-5,NA,TRBV20-1,few,TGCAGTGCTTGGTGGTTACAAGAGACCCAGTACTTC,CSAWWLQETQYF
TRBJ2-7,NA,TRBV25-1,NA,TGTGCCAGCAGTGCTGTGACCGTCCCCTACGAGCAGTACTTC,CASSAVTVPYEQYF
TRBJ2-2,NA,TRBV7-3,NA,TGTGCCAGCAGCCCCCTTCAGGGGCTTAGCACCGGGGAGCTGTTTTTT,CASSPLQGLSTGELFF
TRBJ2-1,NA,TRBV11-2,NA,TGTGCCAGCAGCCCGACCAGTGGACCGCCCAATGAGCAGTTCTTC,CASSPTSGPPNEQFF
TRBJ2-5,NA,TRBV20-1,NA,TGCAGTGCTAGACGGGACGAGACCCAGTACTTC,CSARRDETQYF
TRBJ2-3,TRBD2,TRBV4-3,many,TGCGCCAGCAGCCCGGGACTAGCGGGCGAAGGGGCAGATACGCAGTATTTT,CASSPGLAGEGADTQYF
TRBJ2-3,NA,TRBV5-1,many,TGCGCCAGCAGCTTGGACAGTCCTAGCACAGATACGCAGTATTTT,CASSLDSPSTDTQYF
TRBJ2-3,NA,TRBV9,NA,TGTGCCAGCAGCGTATTGGGCACAGATACGCAGTATTTT,CASSVLGTDTQYF
TRBJ2-1,NA,TRBV27,medium-sized,TGTGCCAGCAGTTTACGGGCTAACAATGAGCAGTTCTTC,CASSLRANNEQFF
TRBJ2-1,TRBD2,TRBV9,many,TGTGCCAGCAGCGCCGGGACTAGCGACAATGAGCAGTTCTTC,CASSAGTSDNEQFF
TRBJ2-5,NA,TRBV5-1,many,TGCGCCAGCAGCTCGGGCGGGACAACGAAAGAGACCCAGTACTTC,CASSSGGTTKETQYF
TRBJ1-1,NA,TRBV7-2,few,TGTGCCAGCAGCTTACGAAGCTCCACTGAAGCTTTCTTT,CASSLRSSTEAFF
TRBJ2-7,TRBD2,TRBV11-2,NA,TGTGCCAGCAGCTCCTTAGCGGGAGGCTCCTACGAGCAGTACTTC,CASSSLAGGSYEQYF
TRBJ2-1,TRBD1,TRBV7-3,many,TGTGCCAGCAGCCCGCAGGGGGCCCGGAGCTCCTACAATGAGCAGTTCTTC,CASSPQGARSSYNEQFF
TRBJ1-1,NA,TRBV20-1,NA,TGCAGGGGGCCTTCTGAAGCTTTCTTT,CRGPSEAFF
TRBJ2-7,TRBD1,TRBV6-1,NA,TGTGCCAGCAGTGAACAGGGGGCATCCGGGTACGAGCAGTACTTC,CASSEQGASGYEQYF
TRBJ2-4,NA,TRBV18,NA,TGTGCCAGCTCAAGTCAGGCACCTAATCAGTACTTC,CASSSQAPNQYF
TRBJ2-1,TRBD2,TRBV20-1,NA,TGCAGTGCTAGCGGGGGGGAAAAAGAGCAGTTCTTC,CSASGGEKEQFF
TRBJ1-1,TRBD1,TRBV4-3,few,TGCGCCAGCAGCCTCGTTGGAGGGGGCGAGAAGGACACTGAAGCTTTCTTT,CASSLVGGGEKDTEAFF
TRBJ2-7,NA,TRBV7-6,few,TGTGCCAGCAGCTCCCTATTGCGGGGAGGTACGTACGAGCAGTACTTC,CASSSLLRGGTYEQYF
TRBJ2-2,NA,TRBV28,few,TGTGCCAGCAGTATCCGGGCGGACACCGGGGAGCTGTTTTTT,CASSIRADTGELFF
TRBJ1-5,NA,TRBV20-1,NA,TGCAGTGCTAGAGGCGCCAGTCCAAATCAGCCCCAGCATTTT,CSARGASPNQPQHF
TRBJ1-1,NA,TRBV28,few,TGTGCCAGCAGTTTATACGGGGCATGGGACACTGAAGCTTTCTTT,CASSLYGAWDTEAFF
TRBJ1-3,TRBD1,TRBV20-1,few,TGCAGTGCTAGAGCCCGACGTAACTGGGACAGGGACGTCGGAAACACCATATATTTT,CSARARRNWDRDVGNTIYF